These 23 T cell receptor beta chains originate from one sample sequenced in a study of blood T cell repertoires in COVID-19. The assay was immunoSEQ multiplex PCR, and TCRdb's table has in-frame clones only and misses some. The table has around 480,000 clones, around 90% seen once. Sequenced input: PBMCs or T cells enriched from blood (not recorded which). These receptors were taken from a young woman who had recovered from COVID-19.

The chain links TRBV7-7 to TRBJ1-2, with a weak D call TRBD1 (6 bases). Germline assignment: CDR1 SSHAT and CDR2 FNYEAQ (reference sequence). CDR3 length: 15 residues. V lost 7 bases to trimming and J lost 4 bases, with 19 bases between them. CDR3 sequence (DNA): TGTGCCAGCACTTCAACACAGGGACGAACCTATGGCTACACCTTC. Protein product: CASTSTQGRTYGYTF.

This chain connects TRBV7-2 to TRBJ1-5; maybe TRBD1 (6 bases). This CDR3 has 15 amino acids. V lost 10 bases to trimming and J lost 0 bases, with 16 bases between them. The germline V gene has CDR1 SGHTA and CDR2 FQGNSA. The CDR3 region is CATALQGYSNQPQHF. The CDR3 coding sequence is TGTGCCACTGCACTTCAGGGGTATAGCAATCAGCCCCAGCATTTT.

This clone was seen a few times. This rearrangement joins TRBV29-1 to TRBJ1-1; TRBD1 matches at 7 bases. Germline loops: CDR1 SQVTM, CDR2 ANQGSEA. CDR3 size: 13 residues. V lost 5 bases to trimming and J lost 3 bases; unmatched junction nucleotides: 6. The CDR3 is CSVRDSEYTEAFF. CDR3 sequence (DNA): TGCAGCGTTCGGGACAGTGAATACACTGAAGCTTTCTTT.

This sequence joins TRBV14 and TRBJ2-1, with TRBD1 identical over 9 bases. Germline V gene lookup returns CDR1 SGHDN and CDR2 FVKESK. The CDR3 consists of 14 residues. The junction had 6 bases not matched to a gene; V was cut back by 4 bases and J by 8 bases. The CDR3 spells CASSPGQGIYEQFF. DNA for the CDR3: TGTGCCAGCAGCCCGGGACAGGGTATCTATGAGCAGTTCTTC.

The rearrangement joins TRBV20-1 to TRBJ1-2; tentatively, D is TRBD1 (6 bases). V shed 3 bases and J shed 2 bases, with 10 bases lying between them. Looked up from germline, CDR1 is DFQATT and CDR2 is SNEGSKA (reference sequence). This CDR3 spans 13 amino acids. CDR3 sequence (DNA): TGCAGTGCTAGTGTAGGACAGAACTATGGCTACACCTTC. This sequence encodes CSASVGQNYGYTF.

The CDR3 DNA sequence: TGTGCCACCTCGCCCGGGACAGGCGCCTACGAGCAGTACTTC. It codes for CATSPGTGAYEQYF. This chain connects TRBV19 to TRBJ2-7, with 8 bases matching TRBD1. The CDR3 contains 14 residues. V shed 10 bases and J 2 bases; nucleotides not matched to a gene: 10. Germline assignment: CDR1 LNHDA and CDR2 SQIVND (reference sequence).

The chain has TRBV5-6 and TRBJ1-2; 8 bases match TRBD1. Germline CDR1 reads SGHDT; CDR2 reads YYEEEE. The CDR3 spans 16 residues. Unmatched junction bases numbered 9, after V lost 3 bases and J lost 2 bases. The CDR3 spells CASSSVLQGANYGYTF. In DNA form, the CDR3 reads TGTGCCAGCAGCTCCGTACTCCAGGGGGCGAACTATGGCTACACCTTC.

This chain joins TRBV29-1 and TRBJ2-3; 9 nucleotides line up with TRBD2. The CDR3 extends over 15 amino acids. Losses at the gene ends were 2 bases for V and 2 bases for J; bases not matched to a gene: 5. Per germline, CDR1 SQVTM and CDR2 ANQGSEA. CDR3 sequence (DNA): TGCAGCGTTGAATTAGCGGGGGCCCCCACAGATACGCAGTATTTT. It translates to CSVELAGAPTDTQYF.

The V and J genes are TRBV19 and TRBJ2-6; D may be TRBD2 (6 bases). Germline V gives CDR1 LNHDA, CDR2 SQIVND (reference sequence). The V end was cut by 7 bases, the J end by 2 bases, with 12 bases between. This CDR3 contains 15 residues. CDR3 residues: CASMGGSTGANVLTF. The DNA for the CDR3 is TGTGCCAGTATGGGAGGTTCCACTGGGGCCAACGTCCTGACTTTC. The full variable domain, completed using reference TRBV19 and TRBJ2-6, is DGGITQSPKYLFRKEGQNVTLSCEQNLNHDAMYWYRQDPGQGLRLIYYSQIVNDFQKGDIAEGYSVSREKKESFPLTVTSAQKNPTAFYLCASMGGSTGANVLTFGAGSRLTVL.

This chain links TRBV11-2 with TRBJ2-1, with D maybe TRBD1 (6 bases). Germline CDR1 is SGHAT and CDR2 is FQNNGV. This CDR3 spans 14 amino acids. V was clipped by 6 bases and J by 1 base, with 10 bases between them. The DNA for the CDR3 is TGTGCCAGCAGTCGAGGGGGTTCCTACAATGAGCAGTTCTTC. Protein product: CASSRGGSYNEQFF.

The chain couples TRBV5-8 to TRBJ2-7, with D unresolved. This CDR3 is 17 amino acids long. Trimming shortened V by 0 bases and J by 4 bases, and 20 bases separated the two germline ends. Germline V gene lookup returns CDR1 SGHTS and CDR2 YDEGEE. Written as DNA, the CDR3 is TGTGCCAGCAGCTTGGCCGACTTTCCCCGGGTTTCATACGAGCAGTACTTC. Amino acids: CASSLADFPRVSYEQYF.

The chain uses TRBV5-4 and TRBJ1-1, with 7 bases identical to TRBD1. The junction had 3 bases not matched to a gene; V was cut back by 3 bases and J by 1 base. This CDR3 region has 14 residues. The germline V gene encodes CDR1 SGHNT and CDR2 YYREEE (reference sequence). CDR3 protein: CASSYRQGNTEAFF. The CDR3 coding sequence is TGTGCCAGCAGCTACCGACAGGGGAACACTGAAGCTTTCTTT.

The DNA of the CDR3 is TGTGCCAGCAGCCTCCCCCGGGGTCCCGGAAACACCATATATTTT. Translating it yields CASSLPRGPGNTIYF. The chain employs TRBV7-9 and TRBJ1-3; D is unresolved. The CDR3 runs to 15 residues. V lost 5 bases to trimming and J lost 4 bases, with 15 bases between them. Germline V gene data show CDR1 as SEHNR and CDR2 as FQNEAQ (reference sequence).

This clone is a singleton in its sample. The V call is TRBV4-2, the J call TRBJ2-7; 8 nucleotides line up with TRBD2. CDR3 length: 20 residues. Looked up from germline, CDR1 is LGHNA and CDR2 is YNFKEQ. The ends lost 2 bases at V and 5 bases at J; junction bases unmatched: 23. The CDR3, as DNA: TGTGCCAGCAGCCAAATCGGAACTAGCGGACACCCAACAAACAGGGACGAGCAGTACTTC. Protein sequence: CASSQIGTSGHPTNRDEQYF.

The chain carries TRBV5-1 and TRBJ1-5, with D maybe TRBD1 (5 bases). The CDR3 consists of 13 residues. V was shortened by 1 base and J by 5 bases, with 7 bases between the two germline ends. The germline gives CDR1 SGHRS, CDR2 YFSETQ. The CDR3 here is CASSLTGHQPQHF. The CDR3 nucleotides read TGCGCCAGCAGCTTGACAGGACATCAGCCCCAGCATTTT.

The chain recombines TRBV19 with TRBJ2-1; 13 bases map to TRBD2. The V and J ends lost 3 bases and 5 bases, in that order; junction bases with no gene match: 1. Germline CDR1 LNHDA, CDR2 SQIVND (reference sequence). The CDR3 consists of 15 residues. DNA of the CDR3: TGTGCCAGTAGTATGGGGACTAGCGGGGACAATGAGCAGTTCTTC. Its protein product is CASSMGTSGDNEQFF.

The gene calls are TRBV9 and TRBJ2-7; perhaps TRBD2 as D (6 bases). This CDR3 has 14 amino acids. Trimming cost V 3 bases and J 4 bases, with 14 bases left between them. Germline V gene lookup returns CDR1 SGDLS and CDR2 YYNGEE. DNA for the CDR3: TGTGCCAGCAGCGCCGCACCCGGGGGTTACGAGCAGTACTTC. It codes for CASSAAPGGYEQYF.

The chain recombines TRBV7-8 with TRBJ2-5, with D maybe TRBD2 (5 bases). From germline, CDR1 is SGHVS and CDR2 FQNEAQ. This CDR3 is 16 amino acids long. Trimming shortened V by 0 bases and J by 2 bases, and 13 bases separated the two germline ends. CDR3 bases: TGTGCCAGCAGCTTAGCGCTAGGACTCCAACAAGAGACCCAGTACTTC. It specifies CASSLALGLQQETQYF.

The table lists this clone with a count of one. The chain's CDR3 is CAKSPAGDTEAFF. The CDR3 region has the DNA TGTGCCAAGTCCCCGGCAGGGGACACTGAAGCTTTCTTT. The chain employs TRBV2 and TRBJ1-1; tentatively, D is TRBD1 (6 bases). V lost 10 bases, J lost 3 bases, and 15 bases lay in between. Germline V gene sequence: CDR1 SNHLY, CDR2 FYNNEI. This CDR3 contains 13 residues.

This clone was detected only once. The V and J genes are TRBV28 and TRBJ1-2, with 7 positions matching TRBD1. CDR1 and CDR2 (germline): MDHEN, SYDVKM. J was trimmed by 7 bases and V by 6 bases; bases with no gene match: 8. There are 13 residues in the CDR3. CDR3 residues: CASSPQGIGGYTF. CDR3 in DNA: TGTGCCAGCAGCCCACAGGGGATAGGTGGCTACACCTTC.

The V and J genes are TRBV30 and TRBJ2-7; D possibly corresponds to TRBD2 (6 bases). V was clipped by 5 bases and J by 1 base, with 15 bases between them. Looked up from germline, CDR1 is GTSNPN and CDR2 is SVGIG (reference sequence). This CDR3 is 14 amino acids long. CDR3 DNA: TGTGCCTGGGCAGCTGGGCGGGGTTCCTACGAGCAGTACTTC. Protein product: CAWAAGRGSYEQYF.

The rearrangement links TRBV11-2 to TRBJ1-4, with a weak D call TRBD1 (5 bases). Looked up from germline, CDR1 is SGHAT and CDR2 is FQNNGV. The germline V and J ends were trimmed by 5 bases and 7 bases, with 20 bases remaining between them. The CDR3 spans 16 residues. In DNA form, the CDR3 reads TGTGCCAGCAGCCGGCAAAGGGACTATATCCGTGAAAAACTGTTTTTT. This codes for CASSRQRDYIREKLFF.

This CDR3 is CASSSSGAGTGELFF. The CDR3 nucleotides are TGTGCCAGCAGCTCTAGCGGGGCGGGGACCGGGGAGCTGTTTTTT. The chain couples TRBV7-3 to TRBJ2-2; TRBD2 matches at 9 bases. The CDR3 length is 15 residues. The germline V gene has CDR1 SGHTA and CDR2 FQGTGA. The J segment lost 5 bases and the V segment lost 4 bases, leaving 5 bases of the junction unmatched.